This T cell receptor beta chain was captured by sequencing in a study of radiation and T cells in renal cell carcinoma. Germline loops: CDR1 MDHEN, CDR2 SYDVKM. V gave up 1 base and J gave up 7 bases, with 25 bases separating them. The CDR3 loop spans 18 amino acids. The table came from immunoSEQ multiplex PCR; TCRdb's copy has only in-frame clones and leaves some out. The data show approximately 70,000 clones, with roughly 80% seen just once and about 6.4% held by the top ten. Time point given: blood 4 weeks post-SBRT, at nephrectomy. As to treatment: 15 Gy SBRT to primary tumor, nephrectomy 4 weeks later. Nephrectomy followed 15 Gy stereotactic body radiation by 4 weeks. Study results and caveats: In blood, top tumor clones expanded by 2 weeks, shrinking by 4.

A word on this clone: The antigen remains undetermined.

This receptor was taken from a man aged 60 to 69 with renal cell carcinoma. The chain combines TRBV28 with TRBJ1-1; possibly TRBD1 for D (5 bases). The sample here was blood, taken from a patient whose treatment included radiotherapy and nephrectomy. CDR3 sequence: CASSLYVLRTGAWGEAFF. CDR3 sequence (DNA): TGTGCCAGCAGTTTATATGTTCTGAGAACAGGAGCGTGGGGTGAAGCTTTCTTT. The full variable domain, completed using reference TRBV28 and TRBJ1-1, is DVKVTQSSRYLVKRTGEKVFLECVQDMDHENMFWYRQDPGLGLRLIYFSYDVKMKEKGDIPEGYSVSREKKERFSLILESASTNQTSMYLCASSLYVLRTGAWGEAFFGQGTRLTVV.